The 7 T cell receptor beta chains listed next were all sequenced from one sample in a study of blood T cell repertoires in COVID-19. Data came from immunoSEQ multiplex PCR; TCRdb stores just in-frame clones and leaves some out. The table shows fewer than 120,000 clones, with less than 75% occurring only once. The specimen sequenced was peripheral blood. These receptors all stem from a woman aged 60-70 years with acute or convalescent COVID-19.

This clone has a single count. The genes are TRBV4-3 and TRBJ1-4; 10 nucleotides line up with TRBD1. The CDR3 has 15 amino acids. Germline V gene sequence: CDR1 LGHNA, CDR2 YSLEER. With 3 bases clipped from V and 6 bases from J, the junction kept 4 bases outside the gene matches. Written as DNA, the CDR3 is TGCGCCAGCAGCCAGACAGGGGGCATGTATGAAAAACTGTTTTTT. Its translation is CASSQTGGMYEKLFF.

This sequence joins TRBV4-3 and TRBJ1-6; D gene uncertain. The germline gives CDR1 LGHNA, CDR2 YSLEER. This CDR3 is 16 amino acids long. Trimming cost V 0 bases and J 8 bases, with 14 bases left between them. CDR3 protein: CASSQDVLGGHSPLHF. The CDR3 region has the DNA TGCGCCAGCAGCCAAGATGTCTTGGGAGGTCATTCACCCCTCCACTTT.

The genes are TRBV6-5 and TRBJ1-2, with D perhaps TRBD1 (6 bases). Looked up from germline, CDR1 is MNHEY and CDR2 is SVGAGI. V lost 4 bases and J lost 0, with 12 bases in between. CDR3 length: 15 residues. CDR3 coding DNA: TGTGCCAGCAGTTTGACAGGTCGGGCTAACTATGGCTACACCTTC. It yields the protein CASSLTGRANYGYTF.

The table lists this clone with a few counts. This CDR3 reads CSASEVSGGAIFDEQFF. In DNA form, the CDR3 reads TGCAGTGCTAGTGAGGTTAGCGGGGGGGCCATCTTCGATGAGCAGTTCTTC. V is TRBV20-1 and J is TRBJ2-1, with 11 bases fitting TRBD2. J was trimmed by 8 bases and V by 3 bases; bases with no gene match: 15. CDR1 and CDR2 from the germline V gene are DFQATT and SNEGSKA (reference sequence). The CDR3 consists of 17 residues.

The rearrangement links TRBV3-1 (or the pseudogene TRBV3-2) to TRBJ1-1; no clear D. Between the trimmed V and J ends, which lost 0 bases and 0 bases, there was a span of 14 bases. The CDR3 length is 17 residues. CDR1 and CDR2 from the germline V gene are LGHDT and YNNKEL (reference sequence). The CDR3 reads CASSQDRNAVMNTEAFF. The CDR3 region has the DNA TGTGCCAGCAGCCAAGATCGGAATGCGGTAATGAACACTGAAGCTTTCTTT.

V gene TRBV27 combines with J gene TRBJ1-2; D gene unclear. The CDR3 totals 16 residues. V was cut by 0 bases and J by 6 bases, with 17 bases left in between. CDR1 is MNHEY, CDR2 SMNVEV, per germline (reference sequence). The CDR3 nucleotides read TGTGCCAGCAGTTTATCATTCGGGAAGGTCATGCATGGCTACACCTTC. Translating it yields CASSLSFGKVMHGYTF.

This chain joins TRBV24-1 and TRBJ2-1, with 12 bases identical to TRBD2. V was clipped by 3 bases and J by 5 bases; unmatched bases: 4. The CDR3 extends over 16 amino acids. Per the germline V gene, CDR1 is KGHDR and CDR2 is SFDVKD. The CDR3 DNA is TGTGCCACCAGTGATCGGGGACTAGCGGGTCACAATGAGCAGTTCTTC. Translation gives CATSDRGLAGHNEQFF.